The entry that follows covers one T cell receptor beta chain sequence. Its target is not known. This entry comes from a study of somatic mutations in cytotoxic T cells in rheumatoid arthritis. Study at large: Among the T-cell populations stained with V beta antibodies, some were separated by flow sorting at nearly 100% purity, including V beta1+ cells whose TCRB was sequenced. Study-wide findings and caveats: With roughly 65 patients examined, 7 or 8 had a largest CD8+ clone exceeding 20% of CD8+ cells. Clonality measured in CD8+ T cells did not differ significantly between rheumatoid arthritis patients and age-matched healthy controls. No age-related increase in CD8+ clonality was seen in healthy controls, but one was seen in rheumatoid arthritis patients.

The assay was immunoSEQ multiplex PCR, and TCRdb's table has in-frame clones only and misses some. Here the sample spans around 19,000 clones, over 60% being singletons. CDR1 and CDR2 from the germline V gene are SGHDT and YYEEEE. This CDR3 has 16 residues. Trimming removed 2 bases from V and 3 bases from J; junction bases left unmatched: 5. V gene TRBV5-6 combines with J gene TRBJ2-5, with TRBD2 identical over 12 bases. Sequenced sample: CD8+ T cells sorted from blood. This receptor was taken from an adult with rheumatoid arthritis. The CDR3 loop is CASSFPSGGAKETQYF. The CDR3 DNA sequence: TGTGCCAGCAGCTTTCCTAGCGGGGGGGCGAAAGAGACCCAGTACTTC.